The 9 T cell receptor beta chains presented below share a single source sample, sequenced in a study of T cells in women clearing cervical HPV infection. Sequencing was performed with immunoSEQ multiplex PCR; in TCRdb, only in-frame clones are kept and a portion is missing. The specimen's table records more than 25,000 clones. The sequenced sample was blood buffy coat. Receptors originate from a woman between 18 and 75 years old with a cervical HPV16 infection that either progressed to CIN3+ or cleared (not recorded which).

Remarks on this clone: The read halts 3 residues ahead of the CDR3 end, with the missing end drawn from the germline J gene. The chain has TRBV2 and TRBJ1-5; 7 bases match TRBD1. The CDR3 runs 13 residues. J lost 5 bases, V lost 6 bases, and 4 bases had no gene match. Germline loops: CDR1 SNHLY, CDR2 FYNNEI. CDR3 amino acids: CASRDDRDQPQHF. The CDR3 DNA, read in part, is TGTGCCAGCAGAGATGACAGGGATCAGCCC.

A note on this clone: With the read ending 3 residues before the CDR3 end, the germline J gene is used to fill in that end. Other nucleotide sequences in the sample specify the same CDR3. The V call is TRBV20-1, the J call TRBJ2-3, with D tentatively TRBD2 (6 bases). Germline CDR1 is DFQATT and CDR2 is SNEGSKA (reference sequence). Deletions cut 0 bases from V and 0 bases from J, with 10 bases between. This CDR3 has 15 residues. The CDR3 is CSARDAGTSTDTQYF. Incomplete CDR3 DNA: TGCAGTGCTAGAGATGCCGGGACTAGCACAGATACG.

The CDR3 loop reads CARSRRGTGYSPLFF. The DNA read from the CDR3 is TGTGCCAGAAGCCGACGGGGGACAGGATATTCACCA. The chain joins TRBV5-3 to TRBJ1-4; TRBD1 matches at 8 bases. The read stops 3 residues short of the end of the CDR3; the missing end is completed from the germline J gene. TRBV5-3 is known as an ORF, though its function is uncertain. The length of the CDR3 is 15 residues.

Comments on this clone: The read ends 3 residues before the CDR3 terminus; that terminus is restored from the germline J gene. The V and J genes are TRBV29-1 and TRBJ2-1, with TRBD1 identical over 10 bases. This CDR3 region has 13 residues. Germline-derived CDR1 and CDR2 are SQVTM and ANQGSEA. V lost 6 bases, J lost 9 bases, and 8 bases stayed unmatched. Incomplete CDR3 DNA: TGCAGCGTGGAAAAGACAGGGGGCGGTGAG. It encodes CSVEKTGGGE. The full CDR3 protein is CSVEKTGGGEQFF.

Concerning this clone: The missing CDR3 end, 3 residues past where the read stops, is filled in from the germline J gene. The rearrangement uses TRBV6-2 or TRBV6-3 and TRBJ2-6; D tentatively reads TRBD1 or TRBD2 (5 bases each). V lost 6 bases and J lost 5, with 14 bases in between. This CDR3 is 15 amino acids long. CDR1 is MNHEY and CDR2 is SVGEGT in the germline V gene. The covered CDR3 bases are TGTGCCAGCAGCCAAGACGAGGGGAGGGCCAACGTC. This gives the protein CASSQDEGRANV. The CDR3 as a whole reads CASSQDEGRANVLTF.

On this clone: The read terminates 3 residues before the CDR3 end, so the remaining end is supplied by the germline J gene. Other nucleotide sequences from this sample produce the same CDR3. This chain links TRBV10-3 with TRBJ1-2; the match to TRBD1 covers 7 bases. CDR1 and CDR2 (germline): ENHRY, SYGVKD. The CDR3 contains 13 residues. The ends lost 6 bases at V and 2 bases at J; junction bases unmatched: 3. CDR3 bases read: TGTGCCATCAGAATGACAGGGAACTATGGC. Protein product: CAIRMTGNYG. The whole CDR3 sequence is CAIRMTGNYGYTF.

With respect to this clone: The CDR3 is cut off 3 residues early in the read; its end comes from the germline J gene. The rearrangement joins TRBV10-3 to TRBJ2-7; 9 bases match TRBD2. The CDR3 runs 13 residues. Per germline, CDR1 ENHRY and CDR2 SYGVKD. Germline trimming cut 10 bases from V and 1 base from J; bases unmatched to any gene: 5. CDR3 region: CANSGGPSYEQYF. Incomplete CDR3 DNA: TGTGCCAACAGCGGGGGGCCGTCCTACGAG.

Regarding this clone: The DNA ends 3 residues before the CDR3 does, and the rest of the CDR3 is filled in from the germline J gene. The chain couples TRBV5-1 to TRBJ1-6; 7 bases are shared with TRBD1. After removal of 3 bases from V and 6 bases from J, the junction contained 6 bases not matched to a gene. Per germline, CDR1 SGHRS and CDR2 YFSETQ. This CDR3 is built from 15 residues. The sequenced CDR3 bases are TGCGCCAGCAGCTATCGGACAGGAATTAATTCACCC. Its translation: CASSYRTGINSP. From start to end, the CDR3 is CASSYRTGINSPLHF.

To note about this clone: The CDR3 end lies 3 residues beyond the end of the read and is filled in from the germline J gene. V gene TRBV4-1 combines with J gene TRBJ2-5, with D perhaps given as TRBD1 or TRBD2 (5 bases each). Germline CDR1 and CDR2: MGHRA and YSYEKL. This CDR3 has 15 residues. V was pared by 3 bases and J by 0 bases, with 11 bases between. The CDR3 bases that were read are TGCGCCAGCAGCCAGTTTGAGGGGAACCAAGAGACC. As protein: CASSQFEGNQET. The CDR3 in its entirety is CASSQFEGNQETQYF.